What follows is one T cell receptor beta chain and its context. CDR1 is SGHNT, CDR2 YYREEE, per germline (reference sequence). The J segment lost 7 bases and the V segment lost 3 bases, leaving 6 bases of the junction unmatched. The CDR3 is 16 amino acids. Authors' methods: How many nucleated cells were present was estimated from reference gene primer amplification. Assay: immunoSEQ multiplex PCR; the TCRdb copy retains only in-frame clones and omits some. V, J and clone size are those of that table, while D and trimming were read from the DNA. The profile covers over 250,000 clones, with 85% to 90% appearing a single time and approximately 2% taken by the ten largest. Cohort 3 donors were reported recovered after two negative PCRs, clearance, or symptom resolution. This record comes from a study of blood T cell repertoires in COVID-19.

This chain uses TRBV5-4 with TRBJ2-1; 14 nucleotides match TRBD2. Sequenced: PBMCs or T cells enriched from blood (not recorded which). The receptor comes from a woman aged 55-70 years who had recovered from COVID-19. CDR3 nucleotide sequence: TGTGCCAGCAGCTCAATGACTAGCGGGAGGGTTAATGAGCAGTTCTTC. Its translation is CASSSMTSGRVNEQFF.